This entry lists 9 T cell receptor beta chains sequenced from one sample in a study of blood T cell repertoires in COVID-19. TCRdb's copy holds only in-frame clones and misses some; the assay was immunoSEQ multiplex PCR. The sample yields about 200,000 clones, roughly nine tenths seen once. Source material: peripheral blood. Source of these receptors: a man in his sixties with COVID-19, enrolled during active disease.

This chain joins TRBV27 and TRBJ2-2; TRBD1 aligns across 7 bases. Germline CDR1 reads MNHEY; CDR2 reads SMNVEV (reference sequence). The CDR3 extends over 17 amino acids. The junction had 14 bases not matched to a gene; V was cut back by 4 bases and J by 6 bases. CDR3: CASSSLMDRIAAGELFF. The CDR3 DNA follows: TGTGCCAGCAGTTCTCTCATGGACAGGATCGCGGCCGGGGAGCTGTTTTTT.

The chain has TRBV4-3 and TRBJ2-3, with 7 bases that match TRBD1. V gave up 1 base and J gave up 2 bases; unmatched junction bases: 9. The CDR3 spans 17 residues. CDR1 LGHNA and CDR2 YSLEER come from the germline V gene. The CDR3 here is CASSQGTGALATDTQYF. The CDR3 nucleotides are TGCGCCAGCAGCCAAGGAACAGGGGCCCTCGCCACAGATACGCAGTATTTT.

This CDR3 is CASNLTPPRRGQAGETQYF. For the CDR3, the DNA is TGTGCCAGCAACCTCACCCCCCCTCGGCGGGGGCAGGCGGGAGAGACCCAGTACTTC. V and J are TRBV28 and TRBJ2-5, with D possibly TRBD2 on 7 matching bases. The V gene's germline CDR1 is MDHEN and CDR2 SYDVKM. The CDR3 sequence is 19 residues long. The V end lost 7 bases, the J end lost 4 bases, and 31 bases lay between the germline ends.

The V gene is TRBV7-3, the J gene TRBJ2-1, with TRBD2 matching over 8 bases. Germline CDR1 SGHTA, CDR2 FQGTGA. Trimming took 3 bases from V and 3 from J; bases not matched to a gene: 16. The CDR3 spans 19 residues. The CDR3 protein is CASSFPGTSTRANYNEQFF. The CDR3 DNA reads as TGTGCCAGCAGCTTCCCCGGGACTAGTACGAGGGCCAACTACAATGAGCAGTTCTTC. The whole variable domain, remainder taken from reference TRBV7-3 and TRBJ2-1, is GAGVSQTPSNKVTEKGKYVELRCDPISGHTALYWYRQSLGQGPEFLIYFQGTGAADDSGLPNDRFFAVRPEGSVSTLKIQRTERGDSAVYLCASSFPGTSTRANYNEQFFGPGTRLTVL.

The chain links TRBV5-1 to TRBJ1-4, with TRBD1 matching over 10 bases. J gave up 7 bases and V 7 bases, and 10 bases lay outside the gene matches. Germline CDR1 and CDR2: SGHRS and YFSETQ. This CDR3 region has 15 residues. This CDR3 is CASAPEGTGAEKLFF. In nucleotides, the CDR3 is TGCGCCAGCGCGCCTGAGGGGACAGGGGCTGAAAAACTGTTTTTT. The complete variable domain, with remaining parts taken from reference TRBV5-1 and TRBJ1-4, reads KAGVTQTPRYLIKTRGQQVTLSCSPISGHRSVSWYQQTPGQGLQFLFEYFSETQRNKGNFPGRFSGRQFSNSRSEMNVSTLELGDSALYLCASAPEGTGAEKLFFGSGTQLSVL.

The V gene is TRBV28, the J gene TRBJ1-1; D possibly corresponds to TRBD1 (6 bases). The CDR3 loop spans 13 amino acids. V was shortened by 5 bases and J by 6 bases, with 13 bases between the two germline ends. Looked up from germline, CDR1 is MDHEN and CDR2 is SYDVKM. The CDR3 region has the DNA TGTGCCAGCAGTGGAAACAGGGTGGCTGAAGCTTTCTTT. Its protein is CASSGNRVAEAFF.

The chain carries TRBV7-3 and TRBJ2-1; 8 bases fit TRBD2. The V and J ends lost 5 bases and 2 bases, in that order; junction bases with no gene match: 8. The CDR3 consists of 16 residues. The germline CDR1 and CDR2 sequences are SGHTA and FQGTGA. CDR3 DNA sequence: TGTGCCAGCAGCCAAAACGGGAGGGCCACCTACAATGAGCAGTTCTTC. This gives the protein CASSQNGRATYNEQFF.

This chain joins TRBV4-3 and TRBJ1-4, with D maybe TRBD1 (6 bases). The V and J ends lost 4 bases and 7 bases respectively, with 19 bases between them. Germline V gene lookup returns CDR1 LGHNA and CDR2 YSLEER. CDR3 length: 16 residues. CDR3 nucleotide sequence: TGCGCCAGCAGCCTACATCAGACAGGAAAGAGTGAAAAACTGTTTTTT. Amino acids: CASSLHQTGKSEKLFF.

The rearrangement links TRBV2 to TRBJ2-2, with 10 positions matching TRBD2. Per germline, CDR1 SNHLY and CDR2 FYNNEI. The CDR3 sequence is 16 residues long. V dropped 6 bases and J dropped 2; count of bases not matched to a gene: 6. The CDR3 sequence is CASREIAGGNTGELFF. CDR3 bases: TGTGCCAGCAGGGAGATAGCGGGAGGAAACACCGGGGAGCTGTTTTTT.